These T cell receptor beta chains were read from a single sample in a study of PD-1 blockade in classical Hodgkin lymphoma. The protocol was immunoSEQ multiplex PCR, while the TCRdb copy is restricted to in-frame clones and leaves out a portion. The table lists roughly 40,000 clones, 60% to 70% of them singletons. Sequenced material: peripheral blood mononuclear cells (PBMCs), taken before the fourth cycle of nivolumab. The receptors stem from a human donor with classical Hodgkin lymphoma. Each CDR3 is given with its conserved first and last residue. A D gene is named only where the DNA matches it firmly. The size field is filled for only some rows; it gives once, few, many or a size class.

d_gene	v_gene	j_gene	abundance	CDR3nt	CDR3aa
-	TRBV9	TRBJ2-2	few	TGTGCCAGCACCCAGGGCGGGTACGGCACCGGGGAGCTGTTTTTT	CASTQGGYGTGELFF
-	TRBV29-1	TRBJ2-2	-	TGCAGCGTTGGTAGTACCGGGGAGCTGTTTTTT	CSVGSTGELFF
-	TRBV18	TRBJ2-1	-	TGTGCCAGCTCACCACTGCGGGTTAGGGAGAACTCCAATGAGCAGTTCTTC	CASSPLRVRENSNEQFF
TRBD1	TRBV27	TRBJ1-4	few	TGTGCCAGCAGTTTTACGACAGGGACTGGTGAAAAACTGTTTTTT	CASSFTTGTGEKLFF
TRBD2	TRBV27	TRBJ2-3	-	TGTGCCAGCGGGTCTAGCGGGGGGGCCACAGATACGCAGTATTTT	CASGSSGGATDTQYF
TRBD1	TRBV15	TRBJ2-1	-	TGTGCCACCAGCACAGGGGGACAGGGTGGCAATGAGCAGTTCTTC	CATSTGGQGGNEQFF
TRBD1	TRBV6-6	TRBJ1-6	-	TGTGCCAGCAGGCTTGGACAGGGAAGTTCACCCCTCCACTTT	CASRLGQGSSPLHF
TRBD1	TRBV6-5	TRBJ1-6	-	TGTGCCAGCAGTTCCAGGGGGCGGTCACCCCTCCACTTT	CASSSRGRSPLHF
-	TRBV21-1	TRBJ2-3	-	TGTGCCAGCAGCGAGGGACAGGGTCGCACGCAGTATTTT	CASSEGQGRTQYF
-	TRBV5-6	TRBJ2-7	-	TGTGCCAGCACCCTCCGGTGGGGCATTGCTACCTACGAGCAGTACTTC	CASTLRWGIATYEQYF
TRBD1	TRBV30	TRBJ1-1	-	TGTGCCTGGAAACGGGACAGGGGAGCTTTCTTT	CAWKRDRGAFF
TRBD2	TRBV25-1	TRBJ2-1	-	TGTGCCAGCGGTGTAGGCGGGGGAGTCTTTTACAATGAGCAGTTCTTC	CASGVGGGVFYNEQFF
-	TRBV27	TRBJ2-3	-	TGTGCCAGCAGTTCCCTAACTGATGCGCAGTATTTT	CASSSLTDAQYF
TRBD2	TRBV19	TRBJ2-1	-	TGTGCCAGTAGTCCCCGACTAGCGGGAAGCTCCAATGAGCAGTTCTTC	CASSPRLAGSSNEQFF
TRBD1	TRBV19	TRBJ1-2	-	TGTGCCAGTAGTATGCCCCAGGGGGCGATCTATGGCTACACCTTC	CASSMPQGAIYGYTF
TRBD2	TRBV15	TRBJ2-1	once	TGTGCCACCAGCAGAGATTGGCCGCTAGCGGGCCTTAATGAGCAGTTCTTC	CATSRDWPLAGLNEQFF
TRBD2	TRBV9	TRBJ2-1	-	TGTGCCAGCAGCCCCCGCCGGGGGGCCTACAATGAGCAGTTCTTC	CASSPRRGAYNEQFF
-	TRBV4-3	TRBJ2-5	-	TGCGCCAGCAGCCAAGATCCGCAAAAAGACACCCAGTACTTC	CASSQDPQKDTQYF
-	TRBV5-3	TRBJ2-7	-	TGTGCCAGAGCCTTATGCGTATATCCAAAAATATCCTTTCAGCAGTACTTC	CARALCVYPKISFQQYF
TRBD1	TRBV11-2	TRBJ1-5	-	TGTGCCAGCAGCTTAGACCAGGGGGTTAGTCAGCCCCAGCATTTT	CASSLDQGVSQPQHF
-	TRBV7-2	TRBJ1-5	-	TGTGCCAGCAGCCCCGAGTCGGTCCACTTCAATCAGCCCCAGCATTTT	CASSPESVHFNQPQHF
-	TRBV7-2	TRBJ2-7	few	TGTGCCAGCAGCTTAGGGGGGATTGGGCAGGGTGATGAGCAGTACTTC	CASSLGGIGQGDEQYF
-	TRBV5-6	TRBJ2-1	many	TGTGCCAGCAGCTTGGAGTCGGGTCGGCAGTTCTTC	CASSLESGRQFF
-	TRBV6-5	TRBJ1-5	-	TGTGCCAGCAGTTGGATGGGGATTGGTCAGCCCCAGCATTTT	CASSWMGIGQPQHF
TRBD2	TRBV28	TRBJ2-5	-	TGTGCCGGCCGTGGTAGCGGGGCCCAGACCCAGTACTTC	CAGRGSGAQTQYF
-	TRBV5-4	TRBJ2-1	-	TGTGCCAGCAGTTTACTAGCTGTCGGCCCCTCCTACAATGAGCAGTTCTTC	CASSLLAVGPSYNEQFF
TRBD2	TRBV7-6	TRBJ2-5	once	TGTGCCAGCTCTAGCGGGAGGCACCAAGAGACCCAGTACTTC	CASSSGRHQETQYF
-	TRBV7-2	TRBJ1-4	-	TGTGCCAGCAGCTGGCAGGGAACAACTAATGAAAAACTGTTTTTT	CASSWQGTTNEKLFF
TRBD1	TRBV19	TRBJ2-7	-	TGTGCCAGTAGTGACTGGGACAGGGTGGACGAGCAGTACTTC	CASSDWDRVDEQYF
TRBD1	TRBV6-5	TRBJ1-6	few	TGTGCCAGCAGTTACTCGAGGGCGACAGGGGTCCTCCACTTT	CASSYSRATGVLHF
-	TRBV5-6	TRBJ2-3	-	TGTGCCAGCAGCCCTCGTTACACAGATACGCAGTATTTT	CASSPRYTDTQYF
TRBD1	TRBV27	TRBJ1-6	-	TGTGCCAGCAGGATCGGGACAGGGGCGAGCTCCTATAATTCACCCCTCCACTTT	CASRIGTGASSYNSPLHF
-	TRBV10-3	TRBJ1-5	-	TGTGCCATCAGTGACGGGACACCGGCCACTCCCCAGCATTTT	CAISDGTPATPQHF
-	TRBV22-1	TRBJ1-2	-	TGTCCTGGGAGAACGAGAAAGACCTATGGCTACACCTTC	CPGRTRKTYGYTF
-	TRBV18	TRBJ2-3	-	TGTGCCAGCTCACCGCAGATGTCTACGGATACGCAGTATTTT	CASSPQMSTDTQYF
-	TRBV19	TRBJ1-5	-	TGTGCCAGTAAAACACTTGTTAATAGCAATCAGCCCCAGCATTTT	CASKTLVNSNQPQHF
-	TRBV4-3	TRBJ1-4	-	TGCGCCAGCAGCCAAGTGAACGTTGGGGGCCCCAACGGAAAACTGTTTTTT	CASSQVNVGGPNGKLFF
TRBD2	TRBV27	TRBJ2-3	-	TGTGCCGTAGGCGATCGGACTAGGATAGCAGATACGCAGTATTTT	CAVGDRTRIADTQYF
-	TRBV11-2	TRBJ2-5	-	TGTGCCAGCAGCCCCGCCCCCTTCCAAGAGACCCAGTACTTC	CASSPAPFQETQYF
TRBD1	TRBV7-6	TRBJ1-2	many	TGTGCCAGCAGCCCCGAGACAGGGAACTATGGCTACACCTTC	CASSPETGNYGYTF
-	TRBV6-6	TRBJ1-2	-	TGTGCCAGCAGTCCGGGGGCTAACTATGGCTACACCTTC	CASSPGANYGYTF
-	TRBV27	TRBJ2-2	-	TGTGCCAGCAGTTTATCTGGCAATACGAACACCGGGGAGCTGTTTTTT	CASSLSGNTNTGELFF
TRBD1	TRBV10-3	TRBJ1-3	-	TGTGCCACGGACCCAGGGGGAAGTGGAAACACCATATATTTT	CATDPGGSGNTIYF
-	TRBV7-2	TRBJ2-3	-	TGTGCCAGCAGCCTGGGACAAACTAGCACAGATACGCAGTATTTT	CASSLGQTSTDTQYF
-	TRBV30	TRBJ2-2	-	TGTGCCTGGAGTCCCCTCCGGGGGGCCACCGGGGAGCTGTTTTTT	CAWSPLRGATGELFF
-	TRBV7-2	TRBJ2-7	-	TGTGCCAGCAGCATGGTGGGGTATGCGTACGAGCAGTACTTC	CASSMVGYAYEQYF
-	TRBV7-2	TRBJ2-5	once	TGTGCCAGCAGCTCCACCTGGGGTCTAGGGCAAGAGACCCAGTACTTC	CASSSTWGLGQETQYF
-	TRBV6-5	TRBJ1-2	-	TGTGCCAGCAGTTTGACAGCCGACTATGGCTACACCTTC	CASSLTADYGYTF
TRBD1	TRBV19	TRBJ2-7	few	TGTGCCAGTAGTACCCCCACAGGGGGCCCCTACGAGCAGTACTTC	CASSTPTGGPYEQYF
-	TRBV28	TRBJ1-2	few	TGTGCCAGCCTCGATCGTGGCTATGGCTACACCTTC	CASLDRGYGYTF
TRBD2	TRBV18	TRBJ2-2	-	TGTGCCAGCTCACGCCCCCTAGGGACTACCGCCGGGGAGCTGTTTTTT	CASSRPLGTTAGELFF
TRBD1	TRBV5-6	TRBJ1-2	-	TGTGCCAGCAGCCCAGGGGGCAGTGAGGGCTACACCTTC	CASSPGGSEGYTF
TRBD1	TRBV5-4	TRBJ2-7	-	TGTGCCAGCAGCTTGTGGGGGGACAGGGACCCCTACGAGCAGTACTTC	CASSLWGDRDPYEQYF
TRBD1	TRBV6-6	TRBJ1-4	-	TGTGCCAGCAGTTACCACGGGACAGGGCAAAAACTGTTTTTT	CASSYHGTGQKLFF
-	TRBV5-6	TRBJ2-7	-	TGTGCCAGCAGCTTGGCCGCCCAGACGGGAGAGTACGAGCAGTACTTC	CASSLAAQTGEYEQYF